This TCR beta chain emerged from a study of response to subunit inactivated influenza vaccine. The CDR3 is made up of 14 amino acids. V was shortened by 3 bases and J by 0 bases, with 9 bases between the two germline ends. The V gene's germline CDR1 is SQVTM and CDR2 ANQGSEA. This clonotype has more than one count but fewer than ten. TCRdb reprocessed the RT-PCR reads with MiXCR, giving one entry per CDR3 protein. The data contain roughly 500,000 distinct CDR3 sequences, under 25% of them singletons. The same sample was also studied in work on T cells expressing NK-cell markers. This second report adds: Generation of TCR beta cDNA was performed by 5'RACE template switching incorporating UMIs.

The clonotype originates from a man aged 45-60 years who received an inactivated influenza vaccine. Sequenced material: CD4+ T cells sorted from PBMCs, taken 11 to 12 days after vaccination. The gene calls are TRBV29-1 and TRBJ2-1; D remains ambiguous. The CDR3 nucleotides read TGCAGCGTTGATGAAGCCAGCTCCTACAATGAGCAGTTCTTC. This gives the protein CSVDEASSYNEQFF.